One and the same sample provided the 29 T cell receptor beta chains below, sequenced in a study of PD-L1 blockade in urothelial cancer. Stated time point: pretreatment peripheral blood. Using immunoSEQ multiplex PCR, the repertoire was profiled, and TCRdb retains in-frame clones only, with some absent. Of tens of thousands of clones in the sample, approximately 85% were seen once. The sample in question was PBMCs, obtained around atezolizumab (anti-PD-L1) treatment. These TCRs come from a man in his sixties or seventies with urothelial cancer.

The chain combines TRBV7-8 with TRBJ2-2, with D possibly TRBD1 on 5 matching bases. The CDR3 sequence is 16 residues long. V lost 2 bases, J lost 4 bases, and 14 bases lay in between. Germline V gene sequence: CDR1 SGHVS, CDR2 FQNEAQ. The CDR3, as DNA: TGTGCCAGCAGCTTACCCCCAGGGCCGGGCACCGGGGAGCTGTTTTTT. Translation: CASSLPPGPGTGELFF.

The chain has TRBV6-1 and TRBJ2-7; D uncertain. Trimming cost V 1 base and J 4 bases, with 8 bases left between them. Germline values: CDR1 MNHNS, CDR2 SASEGT. The CDR3 runs 13 residues. CDR3 nucleotide sequence: TGTGCCAGCAGTGAAGAATTCTATTACGAGCAGTACTTC. Its translation: CASSEEFYYEQYF.

The chain recombines TRBV21-1 with TRBJ1-4; the D call in the table, TRBD1, was not verified against the DNA. TRBV21-1 has pseudogene status. This CDR3 has 17 amino acids. This CDR3 is CASIFLDRGATNEKLFF. The CDR3 DNA is TGTGCCAGCATTTTCCTTGACAGGGGAGCAACTAATGAAAAACTGTTTTTT.

This clone has a handful of counts. This chain joins TRBV4-2 and TRBJ1-2, with 9 nucleotides matching TRBD1. Germline V gene sequence: CDR1 LGHNA, CDR2 YNFKEQ. This CDR3 region has 15 residues. Unmatched junction bases numbered 11, after V lost 4 bases and J lost 8 bases. CDR3 nucleotide sequence: TGTGCCAGCAGCCCCGCTGACAGGGGGAGGGAAGGCTACACCTTC. This encodes CASSPADRGREGYTF.

The chain links TRBV5-6 to TRBJ2-5; tentative D call: TRBD2 (5 bases). The CDR3 has 18 residues. Germline lookup yields CDR1 SGHDT and CDR2 YYEEEE. V lost 1 base to trimming and J lost 1 base, with 20 bases between them. The CDR3 sequence: CASSLSGPGVGVQETQYF. CDR3 bases: TGTGCCAGCAGCTTGTCCGGGCCGGGCGTGGGAGTCCAAGAGACCCAGTACTTC. Drawing the rest from reference TRBV5-6 and TRBJ2-5, the complete variable domain is DAGVTQSPTHLIKTRGQQVTLRCSPKSGHDTVSWYQQALGQGPQFIFQYYEEEERQRGNFPDRFSGHQFPNYSSELNVNALLLGDSALYLCASSLSGPGVGVQETQYFGPGTRLLVL.

The chain couples TRBV4-1 to TRBJ2-5; TRBD2 agrees at 11 bases. Germline V gives CDR1 MGHRA, CDR2 YSYEKL. The CDR3 is 19 residues long. Unmatched junction bases numbered 12, after V lost 1 base and J lost 2 bases. The CDR3 nucleotides read TGCGCCAGCAGCCAAGTTGGAGTAGCGGGAGGGAGGGGGCAAGAGACCCAGTACTTC. It specifies CASSQVGVAGGRGQETQYF.

In DNA form, the CDR3 reads TGTGCCATCGCGCAGGGCATCATGAACACTGAAGCTTTCTTT. Translated: CAIAQGIMNTEAFF. V gene TRBV10-3 combines with J gene TRBJ1-1; maybe TRBD1 (5 bases). This CDR3 has 14 residues. Trimming pared 8 bases from V and 0 bases from J, leaving 13 bases between. Per the germline V gene, CDR1 is ENHRY and CDR2 is SYGVKD.

The chain employs TRBV7-2 and TRBJ2-7; a weak D match, TRBD1 (6 bases). The CDR3 length is 13 residues. CDR1 is SGHTA and CDR2 is FQGNSA in the germline V gene. Trimming left V 5 bases short and J 2 bases short, with 10 bases between. CDR3 amino acids: CASSVQGPYEQYF. The DNA of the CDR3 is TGTGCCAGCAGCGTACAGGGACCCTACGAGCAGTACTTC.

V gene TRBV4-1 combines with J gene TRBJ2-5, with 8 bases matching TRBD2. Losses at the gene ends were 1 base for V and 3 bases for J; bases not matched to a gene: 4. The CDR3 extends over 15 amino acids. Germline V CDR1 and CDR2: MGHRA, YSYEKL. In nucleotides, the CDR3 is TGCGCCAGCAGCCAAGCGGGACTAGACAAAGAGACCCAGTACTTC. Its protein is CASSQAGLDKETQYF.

This clone showed up just a few times. The chain joins TRBV2 to TRBJ2-7, with D perhaps TRBD1 (6 bases). Trimming removed 6 bases at V and 7 bases at J, with 19 bases between. The CDR3 is 14 amino acids. Germline CDR1 SNHLY, CDR2 FYNNEI. The CDR3 protein is CASSGGQPDLEQYF. CDR3 nucleotide sequence: TGTGCCAGCAGCGGCGGACAGCCCGATTTGGAGCAGTACTTC. Combining the CDR3 with reference TRBV2 and TRBJ2-7 gives the whole variable domain EPEVTQTPSHQVTQMGQEVILRCVPISNHLYFYWYRQILGQKVEFLVSFYNNEISEKSEIFDDQFSVERPDGSNFTLKIRSTKLEDSAMYFCASSGGQPDLEQYFGPGTRLTVT.

This clone was seen just once. The genes are TRBV2 and TRBJ2-2; D is ambiguous. Looked up from germline, CDR1 is SNHLY and CDR2 is FYNNEI. V was cut by 7 bases and J by 1 base, with 4 bases left in between. There are 12 residues in the CDR3. The CDR3 reads CASNLNTGELFF. In DNA, the CDR3 is TGTGCCAGCAATCTGAACACCGGGGAGCTGTTTTTT.

This clone was found once. The CDR3 here is CASSLLGAYQETQYF. In DNA, the CDR3 is TGCGCCAGCAGCTTGTTGGGAGCGTACCAAGAGACCCAGTACTTC. V gene TRBV5-1 combines with J gene TRBJ2-5, with a possible D match to TRBD2 (5 bases). Trimming removed 1 base from V and 0 bases from J, with 10 bases in between. CDR1 SGHRS and CDR2 YFSETQ come from the germline V gene. The CDR3 is 15 amino acids.

The gene calls are TRBV6-1 and TRBJ2-2, with TRBD2 matching over 15 bases. The J segment lost 5 bases and the V segment lost 9 bases, leaving 1 base of the junction unmatched. Germline CDR1 MNHNS, CDR2 SASEGT. CDR3 length equals 14 residues. The CDR3 sequence is CASGLAGGTGELFF. The CDR3 DNA reads as TGTGCCAGTGGACTAGCGGGAGGGACCGGGGAGCTGTTTTTT.

This clone appeared a few times. J is TRBJ1-2 and V is TRBV6-5; D is unresolved. Germline V gives CDR1 MNHEY, CDR2 SVGAGI. The V and J ends lost 0 bases and 5 bases respectively, with 10 bases between them. This CDR3 is built from 14 residues. The CDR3 spells CASSYSSGLYGYTF. Written as DNA, the CDR3 is TGTGCCAGCAGTTACTCGAGCGGGCTATATGGCTACACCTTC.

The chain carries TRBV12-5 and TRBJ1-1; TRBD1 is a possible D gene (6 bases). The germline gives CDR1 LGHNT, CDR2 FRNRAP. Deletions cut 0 bases from V and 0 bases from J, with 11 bases between. This CDR3 is 16 amino acids long. The CDR3 protein is CASGLVAPGVNTEAFF. The CDR3 DNA reads as TGTGCTAGTGGTTTGGTAGCCCCAGGGGTGAACACTGAAGCTTTCTTT.

This rearrangement joins TRBV10-3 to TRBJ2-3; TRBD2 might be the D (5 bases). This CDR3 region has 16 residues. The germline V gene encodes CDR1 ENHRY and CDR2 SYGVKD. Between the trimmed V and J ends, which lost 0 bases and 1 base, there was a span of 11 bases. The CDR3 protein is CAISESAVFGTDTQYF. CDR3 nucleotides: TGTGCCATCAGTGAGTCAGCGGTGTTTGGCACAGATACGCAGTATTTT.

The table lists this clone with a few counts. The chain links TRBV4-2 to TRBJ2-1, with 11 bases fitting TRBD2. CDR3 length: 17 amino acids. The V segment lost 0 bases and the J segment 7 bases; nucleotides outside the gene matches: 8. Germline V gene sequence: CDR1 LGHNA, CDR2 YNFKEQ. The CDR3 sequence is CASSQDRLAGGRNEQFF. In DNA, the CDR3 is TGTGCCAGCAGCCAAGACCGGCTAGCGGGAGGCCGGAATGAGCAGTTCTTC.

The rearrangement uses TRBV18 and TRBJ1-1, with D perhaps TRBD1 (5 bases). CDR3 size: 15 residues. Trimming took 6 bases from V and 6 from J, leaving 20 bases between them. Germline CDR1 reads KGHSH; CDR2 reads LQKENI. The CDR3 nucleotides read TGTGCCAGCTCCCTCTCGACAGATCCGGGGGCTGAAGCTTTCTTT. Residues: CASSLSTDPGAEAFF.

The genes are TRBV29-1 and TRBJ1-5; the match to TRBD1 covers 11 bases. The CDR3 is made up of 18 amino acids. CDR1 and CDR2 (germline): SQVTM, ANQGSEA. Trimming removed 4 bases from V and 3 bases from J; junction bases left unmatched: 14. The CDR3 DNA reads as TGCAGCGTTGGACCCCGGGACAGGGGGGTTGTTGCCAATCAGCCCCAGCATTTT. Translated, it gives CSVGPRDRGVVANQPQHF.

V is TRBV30 and J is TRBJ2-1, with D tentatively TRBD2 (7 bases). The CDR3 contains 16 residues. The V and J ends lost 0 bases and 7 bases respectively, with 19 bases between them. Germline V gives CDR1 GTSNPN, CDR2 SVGIG (reference sequence). CDR3 nucleotide sequence: TGTGCCTGGAGTGTACTGGCGGGGGCTGGTCCGAATGAGCAGTTCTTC. The encoded protein is CAWSVLAGAGPNEQFF. Using reference TRBV30 and TRBJ2-1 for the parts outside the CDR3, the full variable domain is SQTIHQWPATLVQPVGSPLSLECTVEGTSNPNLYWYRQAAGRGLQLLFYSVGIGQISSEVPQNLSASRPQDRQFILSSKKLLLSDSGFYLCAWSVLAGAGPNEQFFGPGTRLTVL.

The chain links TRBV6-1 to TRBJ2-7, with 7 bases matching TRBD2. V lost 1 base and J lost 8; bases outside the gene matches: 5. CDR3 length equals 13 residues. CDR1 is MNHNS and CDR2 is SASEGT in the germline V gene. The CDR3 DNA follows: TGTGCCAGCAGTGAAGGGGGGGAGGGGAAGCAGTACTTC. Its protein product is CASSEGGEGKQYF.

The chain has TRBV7-2 and TRBJ1-2, with a tentative D call TRBD1 (6 bases). V lost 3 bases and J lost 8, with 13 bases in between. This CDR3 contains 13 residues. Germline V CDR1 and CDR2: SGHTA, FQGNSA. CDR3 in amino acids: CASSLRQVEGYTF. CDR3 nucleotides: TGTGCCAGCAGCTTGAGACAGGTGGAGGGCTACACCTTC.

The chain employs TRBV7-9 and TRBJ2-7; 7 bases are a match to TRBD1. CDR3 length: 12 amino acids. CDR1 and CDR2 from the germline V gene are SEHNR and FQNEAQ (reference sequence). V gave up 5 bases and J gave up 10 bases; unmatched junction bases: 8. The CDR3 region has the DNA TGTGCCAGCAGCGAGGACAGGATGTTCCAGTACTTC. Its translation: CASSEDRMFQYF. The whole variable domain, remainder taken from reference TRBV7-9 and TRBJ2-7, is DTGVSQNPRHKITKRGQNVTFRCDPISEHNRLYWYRQTLGQGPEFLTYFQNEAQLEKSRLLSDRFSAERPKGSFSTLEIQRTEQGDSAMYLCASSEDRMFQYFGPGTRLTVT.

The chain couples TRBV19 to TRBJ2-2; no clear D gene. V lost 3 bases and J 0 bases, leaving 11 bases between the germline ends. The CDR3 is made up of 16 amino acids. Germline V lookup: CDR1 LNHDA, CDR2 SQIVND (reference sequence). The CDR3 DNA reads TGTGCCAGTAGTATCGTCGTTGTCGCGAACACCGGGGAGCTGTTTTTT. This translates into CASSIVVVANTGELFF.

The sample holds a few counts of this clone. The genes are TRBV29-1 and TRBJ1-5, with D tentatively TRBD1 (6 bases). The CDR3 has 15 amino acids. V was clipped by 7 bases and J by 7 bases, with 23 bases between them. Germline V gives CDR1 SQVTM, CDR2 ANQGSEA. CDR3 DNA sequence: TGCAGCGCCCCCGGATGGGGGGGCGCAGGGCAGCCCCAGCATTTT. Encoded protein: CSAPGWGGAGQPQHF. Drawing the rest from reference TRBV29-1 and TRBJ1-5, the complete variable domain is SAVISQKPSRDICQRGTSLTIQCQVDSQVTMMFWYRQQPGQSLTLIATANQGSEATYESGFVIDKFPISRPNLTFSTLTVSNMSPEDSSIYLCSAPGWGGAGQPQHFGDGTRLSIL.

The CDR3 DNA is TGTGCCAGCAGCTACCCGACTAGCGGGAGTTCCTACGAGCAGTACTTC. This translates into CASSYPTSGSSYEQYF. This chain links TRBV7-9 with TRBJ2-7; 12 bases align to TRBD2. The CDR3 has 16 residues. Germline values: CDR1 SEHNR, CDR2 FQNEAQ (reference sequence). The ends lost 4 bases at V and 1 base at J; junction bases unmatched: 5.

This chain links TRBV4-1 with TRBJ1-1, with 10 bases lining up with TRBD1. Germline V gene lookup returns CDR1 MGHRA and CDR2 YSYEKL. The CDR3 is made up of 16 amino acids. Trimming took 4 bases from V and 0 from J; bases not matched to a gene: 5. The CDR3 loop is CASSPWGQGLNTEAFF. Here the CDR3 DNA reads TGCGCCAGCAGCCCGTGGGGACAGGGGTTGAACACTGAAGCTTTCTTT.

This chain uses TRBV29-1 with TRBJ2-7, with D unresolved. Germline V gene sequence: CDR1 SQVTM, CDR2 ANQGSEA. The CDR3 is made up of 13 amino acids. Trimming stripped 4 bases from V and 2 bases from J, with 12 bases between. CDR3 nucleotides: TGCAGCGTTGCCAATAGATTCACCTACGAGCAGTACTTC. Translated: CSVANRFTYEQYF.

This rearrangement joins TRBV19 to TRBJ1-4, with D unclear. Per the germline V gene, CDR1 is LNHDA and CDR2 is SQIVND (reference sequence). V was cut by 6 bases and J by 5 bases, with 16 bases left in between. The CDR3 is 15 amino acids. This CDR3 is CASRRSDGGNEKLFF. CDR3 nucleotides: TGTGCCAGTAGGAGGAGCGACGGCGGAAATGAAAAACTGTTTTTT.